The clone carrying this T cell receptor beta chain occurred once. What it binds is not known. Researchers prepared the TCRbeta library using unique molecular identifiers, the study reports. One entry per CDR3 protein results from TCRdb running MiXCR on the PCR reads. The data hold 300,000 to 350,000 distinct CDR3 sequences, with around 25% observed a single time. These data come from a study of T-cell reconstitution after alpha-beta-depleted transplantation in children. Overall study results and limits: In patients about two months after transplant, alpha-beta T cells reportedly arose from several hundred expanded graft clones. T-cell counts and diversity at one year post-transplant came mainly from newly produced T cells. Some patients' high day-60 TCRbeta diversity was traced to surviving recipient T cells and thymic progenitors.

V lost 1 base and J lost 2; bases outside the gene matches: 3. The CDR3 is 15 amino acids. The TCR originated in a male patient younger than 18 who had a stem cell transplant for acute lymphoblastic leukemia, so the T cells may come from the graft donor. V is TRBV12-3 or TRBV12-4 and J is TRBJ2-3; 7 bases line up with TRBD1. The sequencing used PBMCs, mostly from graft donor cells, collected 180 days after TCRalphabeta/CD19-depleted stem cell transplant. The chain's CDR3 is CASSLGQGFTDTQYF. The CDR3 coding sequence is TGTGCCAGCAGTTTAGGACAGGGATTCACAGATACGCAGTATTTT.